These 7 T cell receptor beta chains were sequenced from one sample in a study of patients and donors after allogeneic stem cell transplantation. TCRdb independently ran MiXCR on the RT-PCR reads; one entry per CDR3 protein. The sample holds over 2,000 distinct CDR3 sequences, about a fifth seen once. What was sequenced was blood, either unsorted or a sorted T cell fraction (not recorded which). These receptors were collected from a human donor who was either an allogeneic HSCT recipient or a stem cell or donor lymphocyte infusion donor (not recorded which). It is not recorded whose cells these are; they may come from a transplant donor.

The gene calls are TRBV10-3 and TRBJ1-6; TRBD1 matches 10 bases. The CDR3 spans 14 residues. V lost 5 bases, J lost 6 bases, and 1 base stayed unmatched. Germline values: CDR1 ENHRY, CDR2 SYGVKD. The CDR3 nucleotides are TGTGCCATCAGTAGGACAGGGGGTAATTCACCCCTCCACTTT. Its protein is CAISRTGGNSPLHF.

This clonotype ranks as medium-sized. V is TRBV29-1 and J is TRBJ2-5; either TRBD1 or TRBD2 may supply D (5 bases each). V lost 0 bases, J lost 0 bases, and 20 bases lay in between. The germline CDR1 and CDR2 sequences are SQVTM and ANQGSEA. CDR3 length: 18 residues. CDR3 coding DNA: TGCAGCGTTGAAGATCTCTTTATGGCAGGGACGTACCAAGAGACCCAGTACTTC. It yields the protein CSVEDLFMAGTYQETQYF.

This clonotype was detected a few times. This chain links TRBV2 with TRBJ1-1, with 7 bases matching TRBD1. CDR1 and CDR2 from the germline V gene are SNHLY and FYNNEI. After removal of 6 bases from V and 4 bases from J, the junction contained 8 bases not matched to a gene. The CDR3 is 14 residues long. CDR3 amino acids: CASRATGSLTEAFF. The CDR3 bases are TGTGCCAGCAGAGCGACAGGGAGTCTCACTGAAGCTTTCTTT.

The rearrangement joins TRBV5-1 to TRBJ2-7, with D perhaps matching TRBD1 (5 bases). CDR1 and CDR2 (germline): SGHRS, YFSETQ. Trimming removed 4 bases at V and 0 bases at J, with 14 bases between. The CDR3 runs to 15 residues. CDR3 coding DNA: TGCGCCAGCAGCCCCGGGCAGGGCATCTCCTACGAGCAGTACTTC. Translating it yields CASSPGQGISYEQYF.

The chain employs TRBV11-2 and TRBJ2-1, with a tentative D call TRBD2 (5 bases). CDR1 is SGHAT and CDR2 is FQNNGV in the germline V gene. The CDR3 consists of 16 residues. Trimming took off 5 bases at V and 0 bases at J, with 14 bases between the two ends. CDR3 coding DNA: TGTGCCAGCAGCCCAGGCGTAGGGAGCTCCTACAATGAGCAGTTCTTC. Protein product: CASSPGVGSSYNEQFF.

The V gene is TRBV20-1, the J gene TRBJ2-1; the D is unclear. The CDR3 has 11 amino acids. Trimming shortened V by 5 bases and J by 8 bases, and 10 bases separated the two germline ends. CDR1 and CDR2 from the germline V gene are DFQATT and SNEGSKA (reference sequence). CDR3 DNA: TGCAGTGCTCCAAGGGCGGATGAGCAGTTCTTC. It codes for CSAPRADEQFF.

This rearrangement joins TRBV19 to TRBJ1-2; no definite D call. V lost 8 bases, J lost 0 bases, and 13 bases lay in between. Germline V CDR1 and CDR2: LNHDA, SQIVND (reference sequence). The CDR3 is 14 amino acids. In nucleotides, the CDR3 is TGTGCCAGTGCAGTTGGTTTGTCTAACTATGGCTACACCTTC. As protein: CASAVGLSNYGYTF.